The 26 T cell receptor beta chains below come from one sample, sequenced in a study of regulatory T cells in long-lasting Graves disease. Stated time point: newly diagnosed GD, antithyroid drugs for less than 3 months. RNA isolated from PBMCs was used to make the TCR library. Library construction for TCR beta used iRepertoire HTBI primers and Arm-PCR of CDR3 regions. TCRdb reanalysed the multiplex PCR reads using MiXCR and keeps one entry per CDR3 protein. This repertoire shows around 250,000 distinct CDR3 sequences, roughly a fifth found once; its top ten account for approximately 15%. The starting material was peripheral blood mononuclear cells (PBMCs), obtained at new diagnosis, from a patient treated with antithyroid drugs. The receptors come from a female donor with Graves disease.

The table lists this clonotype with many counts. V gene TRBV20-1 combines with J gene TRBJ2-7; D is ambiguous. This CDR3 comprises 15 residues. With 0 bases removed from V and 1 base from J, the gap between germline ends came to 13 bases. From germline, CDR1 is DFQATT and CDR2 SNEGSKA (reference sequence). CDR3 loop: CSARDVKVGSYEQYF. DNA for the CDR3: TGCAGTGCTAGAGACGTGAAGGTGGGGTCCTACGAGCAGTACTTC.

This clonotype was detected ten times or more. The chain links TRBV6-9 to TRBJ1-5; D possibly corresponds to TRBD1 (6 bases). Germline values: CDR1 MNHGY, CDR2 SVAAGI. V dropped 3 bases and J dropped 3 bases, with 18 bases sitting between them. CDR3 size: 17 residues. CDR3 bases: TGTGCCAGCAGTTACCCGGGGGGGGGCAATGCCAATCAGCCCCAGCATTTT. This codes for CASSYPGGGNANQPQHF.

The chain recombines TRBV7-2 with TRBJ2-2; unclear D gene. Germline CDR1 reads SGHTA; CDR2 reads FQGNSA. V was cut by 5 bases and J by 4 bases, with 11 bases left in between. This CDR3 contains 14 residues. Here the CDR3 reads CASSKSPSTGELFF. The CDR3 DNA reads TGTGCCAGCAGCAAATCCCCGAGCACCGGGGAGCTGTTTTTT.

This clonotype was counted ten times or more. The CDR3 reads CASSPGGRGTGELFF. In DNA form, the CDR3 reads TGTGCCAGCAGTCCTGGCGGGAGGGGCACCGGGGAGCTGTTTTTT. The chain combines TRBV12-3 or TRBV12-4 with TRBJ2-2; 9 bases align to TRBD2. Trimming at V came to 5 bases and at J to 4 bases, leaving 5 bases not matched to a gene. The CDR3 has 15 residues.

The gene calls are TRBV12-3 or TRBV12-4 and TRBJ1-5, with a possible D match to TRBD1 (5 bases). Between the trimmed V and J ends, which lost 6 bases and 6 bases, there was a span of 18 bases. CDR3 size: 15 residues. DNA of the CDR3: TGTGCCAGCAGGCCGGGACCGGGCGTAGGTCAGCCCCAGCATTTT. It is translated as CASRPGPGVGQPQHF.

About this clonotype: Only one base separates this from a far larger clonotype, so it likely reflects a read error. This chain connects TRBV6-1 to TRBJ1-5; unclear D gene. The germline CDR1 and CDR2 sequences are MNHNS and SASEGT. This CDR3 contains 12 residues. Trimming took 5 bases from V and 7 from J, leaving 9 bases between them. This CDR3 is CASSPLSQPQHF. As DNA, the CDR3 is TGTGCCAGCAGTCCCCTTAGCCAGCCCCAGCATTTT.

This clonotype came up many times. This chain connects TRBV27 to TRBJ1-1, with TRBD1 matching 7 bases. Trimming at V came to 6 bases and at J to 10 bases, leaving 14 bases not matched to a gene. Germline CDR1 reads MNHEY; CDR2 reads SMNVEV (reference sequence). The CDR3 is 14 residues long. This CDR3 reads CASRKGGVDVAAFF. CDR3 coding DNA: TGTGCCAGCAGGAAAGGGGGCGTCGATGTGGCAGCTTTCTTT.

This clonotype was counted ten times or more. The rearrangement joins TRBV24-1 to TRBJ2-3, with TRBD2 matching over 7 bases. J was trimmed by 2 bases and V by 4 bases; bases with no gene match: 8. Germline values: CDR1 KGHDR, CDR2 SFDVKD. The CDR3 contains 16 residues. The CDR3 here is CATSDRGLGLTDTQYF. DNA of the CDR3: TGTGCCACCAGTGACCGAGGACTAGGCCTCACAGATACGCAGTATTTT.

This clonotype turned up a few times. The chain employs TRBV7-9 and TRBJ1-2; tentative D call: TRBD1 (6 bases). The germline CDR1 and CDR2 sequences are SEHNR and FQNEAQ (reference sequence). Trimming removed 5 bases from V and 4 bases from J, with 11 bases in between. This CDR3 spans 13 amino acids. CDR3 in amino acids: CASSPQGTYGYTF. In nucleotides, the CDR3 is TGTGCCAGCAGCCCACAGGGAACCTATGGCTACACCTTC.

This clonotype was seen many times. The V and J genes are TRBV19 and TRBJ2-3; D unresolved. The CDR3 contains 15 residues. V lost 6 bases to trimming and J lost 3 bases, with 16 bases between them. In germline, CDR1 is LNHDA, CDR2 SQIVND (reference sequence). The CDR3 DNA is TGTGCCAGTAGCGGAAACCCTCTTACTACAGATACGCAGTATTTT. This codes for CASSGNPLTTDTQYF.

Worth noting for this clonotype: This may stem from a read error, because a much larger clone lies one nucleotide away. V and J are TRBV6-1 and TRBJ1-6, with 7 nucleotides matching TRBD1. Trimming cost V 2 bases and J 10 bases; bases outside gene matches: 11. CDR1 and CDR2 (germline): MNHNS, SASEGT. The CDR3 loop spans 16 amino acids. CDR3 amino acids: CASSENGAGGWSPLHF. Here the CDR3 DNA reads TGTGCCAGCAGTGAAAATGGGGCAGGGGGATGGTCACCCCTCCACTTT.

In its sample, this clonotype was seen many times. J is TRBJ2-5 and V is TRBV28; 7 bases agree with TRBD1. With 6 bases clipped from V and 5 bases from J, the junction kept 0 bases outside the gene matches. The CDR3 length is 11 residues. In germline, CDR1 is MDHEN, CDR2 SYDVKM. The CDR3 here is CASRGQETQYF. The CDR3 DNA sequence: TGTGCCAGCAGGGGACAGGAGACCCAGTACTTC.

This clonotype was detected ten times or more. The chain joins TRBV30 to TRBJ2-1; D is possibly TRBD1 (6 bases). V was clipped by 3 bases and J by 3 bases, with 12 bases between them. Per the germline V gene, CDR1 is GTSNPN and CDR2 is SVGIG (reference sequence). This CDR3 spans 14 amino acids. CDR3 in amino acids: CAWSRGQSYNEQFF. CDR3 bases: TGTGCCTGGAGCAGAGGACAGAGCTACAATGAGCAGTTCTTC.

J is TRBJ2-1 and V is TRBV6-4, with 12 bases aligning to TRBD2. After removal of 4 bases from V and 3 bases from J, the junction contained 1 base not matched to a gene. Germline CDR1 and CDR2: MRHNA and SNTAGT. This CDR3 region has 15 residues. The CDR3 reads CASSVGLAGYNEQFF. The CDR3 DNA is TGTGCCAGCAGTGTGGGACTAGCGGGCTACAATGAGCAGTTCTTC.

This clonotype showed up just a few times. The chain recombines TRBV6-5 with TRBJ2-7; a possible D gene is TRBD2 (5 bases). The length of the CDR3 is 14 residues. V lost 1 base and J 2 bases, leaving 9 bases between the germline ends. Germline V CDR1 and CDR2: MNHEY, SVGAGI. CDR3 in amino acids: CASSYFGDTYEQYF. For the CDR3, the DNA is TGTGCCAGCAGTTACTTCGGGGATACCTACGAGCAGTACTTC.

The chain uses TRBV6-1 and TRBJ1-2, with a tentative D call TRBD1 (6 bases). Germline CDR1 is MNHNS and CDR2 is SASEGT. This CDR3 is built from 15 residues. Trimming took off 7 bases at V and 3 bases at J, with 18 bases between the two ends. CDR3 protein: CASIGEQGRDYGYTF. CDR3 DNA sequence: TGTGCCAGCATAGGGGAACAGGGAAGAGACTATGGCTACACCTTC.

This clonotype was recorded at least ten times. The J gene is TRBJ2-3, the V gene TRBV7-3; 7 nucleotides match TRBD1. The germline CDR1 and CDR2 sequences are SGHTA and FQGTGA. After removal of 4 bases from V and 5 bases from J, the junction contained 9 bases not matched to a gene. The CDR3 sequence is 15 residues long. In nucleotides, the CDR3 is TGTGCCAGCAGCTCTCGACAGGGTCTTGAAGATACGCAGTATTTT. It codes for CASSSRQGLEDTQYF.

As to this clonotype: A much larger clone is a single base away; this may be a read error. The rearrangement links TRBV27 to TRBJ1-1; TRBD1 aligns across 9 bases. The CDR3 has 14 amino acids. Germline V CDR1 and CDR2: MNHEY, SMNVEV (reference sequence). After removal of 6 bases from V and 1 base from J, the junction contained 3 bases not matched to a gene. CDR3 sequence (DNA): TGTGCCAGCAGGGGACAGGGAGGGAACACTGAAGCTTTCTTT. This gives the protein CASRGQGGNTEAFF.

The chain uses TRBV25-1 and TRBJ2-7; TRBD1 might be the D (5 bases). Germline-derived CDR1 and CDR2 are MGHDK and SYGVNS. The CDR3 has 13 residues. V was shortened by 6 bases and J by 0 bases, with 9 bases between the two germline ends. The DNA for the CDR3 is TGTGCCAGCAGGTCCAGGGCCTCCTACGAGCAGTACTTC. It specifies CASRSRASYEQYF.

The sample holds a few counts of this clonotype. The genes are TRBV19 and TRBJ2-4; D gene ambiguous. The germline CDR1 and CDR2 sequences are LNHDA and SQIVND (reference sequence). Between the trimmed V and J ends, which lost 6 bases and 0 bases, there was a span of 9 bases. This CDR3 has 14 residues. The CDR3 loop reads CASRSVLAKNIQYF. The DNA of the CDR3 is TGTGCCAGTAGGAGTGTCCTAGCCAAAAACATTCAGTACTTC.

This clonotype was recorded at least ten times. The chain links TRBV7-9 to TRBJ1-2; perhaps TRBD1 as D (5 bases). The CDR3 has 13 amino acids. V was clipped by 2 bases and J by 7 bases, with 11 bases between them. The germline gives CDR1 SEHNR, CDR2 FQNEAQ (reference sequence). CDR3 region: CASSLLQGGGYTF. As DNA, the CDR3 is TGTGCCAGCAGCTTATTGCAGGGCGGTGGCTACACCTTC.

This clonotype was recorded at least ten times. This chain connects TRBV20-1 to TRBJ2-5, with 8 bases aligning to TRBD1. The CDR3 contains 16 residues. After removal of 6 bases from V and 3 bases from J, the junction contained 15 bases not matched to a gene. CDR1 is DFQATT and CDR2 is SNEGSKA in the germline V gene (reference sequence). Here the CDR3 reads CSASGTGGYVEETQYF. The CDR3, as DNA: TGCAGTGCCTCCGGTACAGGGGGATATGTGGAAGAGACCCAGTACTTC.

The chain has TRBV10-3 and TRBJ1-1, with 9 bases fitting TRBD1. Germline V gene data show CDR1 as ENHRY and CDR2 as SYGVKD. There are 16 residues in the CDR3. Trimming at V came to 4 bases and at J to 4 bases, leaving 10 bases not matched to a gene. CDR3: CAISGQGEGETTEAFF. The DNA of the CDR3 is TGTGCCATCAGTGGACAGGGGGAGGGGGAGACCACTGAAGCTTTCTTT.

This clonotype was seen repeatedly, ten times or more. The gene calls are TRBV30 and TRBJ2-3, with TRBD2 as a possible D gene (6 bases). The CDR3 has 14 residues. CDR1 is GTSNPN and CDR2 is SVGIG in the germline V gene (reference sequence). Between the trimmed V and J ends, which lost 3 bases and 0 bases, there was a span of 10 bases. CDR3 DNA: TGTGCCTGGAGGCGGGGTGCTAGCACAGATACGCAGTATTTT. This codes for CAWRRGASTDTQYF.

Many counts were recorded for this clonotype. V and J are TRBV11-2 and TRBJ2-3; D is perhaps TRBD1 or TRBD2 (5 bases each). The CDR3 has 13 amino acids. Germline values: CDR1 SGHAT, CDR2 FQNNGV. Trimming took off 5 bases at V and 5 bases at J, with 11 bases between the two ends. CDR3 loop: CASSLGTVDTQYF. For the CDR3, the DNA is TGTGCCAGCAGCCTCGGGACGGTAGATACGCAGTATTTT.

This clonotype was seen repeatedly, ten times or more. This rearrangement joins TRBV7-2 to TRBJ2-5, with 7 nucleotides matching TRBD2. Germline lookup yields CDR1 SGHTA and CDR2 FQGNSA. Unmatched junction bases numbered 9, after V lost 2 bases and J lost 6 bases. The CDR3 consists of 15 residues. The CDR3 here is CASSLTGGRGKTQYF. The CDR3 DNA follows: TGTGCCAGCAGCTTAACGGGAGGTAGGGGAAAGACCCAGTACTTC. Using reference TRBV7-2 and TRBJ2-5 for the parts outside the CDR3, the full variable domain is GAGVSQSPSNKVTEKGKDVELRCDPISGHTALYWYRQSLGQGLEFLIYFQGNSAPDKSGLPSDRFSAERTGGSVSTLTIQRTQQEDSAVYLCASSLTGGRGKTQYFGPGTRLLVL.